This T cell receptor beta chain is drawn from a study of blood T cell repertoires in COVID-19. Looking at the study overall: From the United States, Italy and Spain came samples of acute and convalescent COVID-19.

Study processing details: Reference gene primer amplification in the assay estimated nucleated cell counts. The assay was immunoSEQ multiplex PCR, and TCRdb's table has in-frame clones only and misses some. V, J and clone size reflect that table, while D and trimming were determined from the DNA. The repertoire holds roughly 38,000 clones, 86% seen once, with roughly three fifths in the top ten. CDR3 size: 16 residues. V lost 3 bases and J 4 bases, leaving 16 bases between the germline ends. The germline CDR1 and CDR2 sequences are SGHTA and FQGNSA. The V gene is TRBV7-2, the J gene TRBJ1-5, with D perhaps TRBD1 (6 bases). Sequencing was done on a sample of peripheral blood. The sequence derives from a man between 70 and 80 years old with acute or convalescent COVID-19. This chain's CDR3 is CASSLSGTQLNQPQHF. DNA of the CDR3: TGTGCCAGCAGCTTGTCCGGGACACAACTTAATCAGCCCCAGCATTTT.